Listed here are 30 T cell receptor beta chains from one sample, sequenced in a study of cytotoxic CD8 clonotypes in ibrutinib-treated CLL. Only in-frame clones appear in the TCRdb table, and some are missing; sequencing was by immunoSEQ multiplex PCR. The sample contains roughly 49,000 clones, approximately 87% of which appear only once. The starting material was PBMCs, obtained after 24 months of ibrutinib treatment. All receptors derive from a human donor with chronic lymphocytic leukemia.

The V and J genes are TRBV2 and TRBJ2-5; 14 bases fit TRBD2. Per the germline V gene, CDR1 is SNHLY and CDR2 is FYNNEI. J gave up 6 bases and V 7 bases, and 10 bases lay outside the gene matches. The CDR3 is 16 residues long. CDR3 DNA sequence: TGTGCCAGCATGGGGACTAGCGGGAGCGATCGGCAGACCCAGTACTTC. It translates to CASMGTSGSDRQTQYF. The full variable domain, in which reference TRBV2 and TRBJ2-5 provide the parts outside the CDR3, is EPEVTQTPSHQVTQMGQEVILRCVPISNHLYFYWYRQILGQKVEFLVSFYNNEISEKSEIFDDQFSVERPDGSNFTLKIRSTKLEDSAMYFCASMGTSGSDRQTQYFGPGTRLLVL.

The V gene is TRBV5-1, the J gene TRBJ2-7; D is perhaps TRBD2 (5 bases). Germline V gene data show CDR1 as SGHRS and CDR2 as YFSETQ. This CDR3 is 14 amino acids long. V lost 0 bases, J lost 6 bases, and 13 bases lay in between. The chain's CDR3 is CASSLVVGESEQYF. CDR3 in DNA: TGCGCCAGCAGCTTGGTTGTCGGGGAGAGCGAGCAGTACTTC.

This clone was observed a few times. The chain recombines TRBV19 with TRBJ2-2, with 12 bases fitting TRBD2. Trimming cost V 4 bases and J 5 bases; bases outside gene matches: 2. The CDR3 is made up of 15 amino acids. Germline lookup yields CDR1 LNHDA and CDR2 SQIVND (reference sequence). The CDR3 loop reads CASSTGTSGTGELFF. DNA for the CDR3: TGTGCCAGTAGTACCGGGACTAGCGGGACCGGGGAGCTGTTTTTT.

The gene calls are TRBV7-6 and TRBJ2-2; D perhaps matches TRBD2 (5 bases). CDR1 and CDR2 from the germline V gene are SGHVS and FNYEAQ. Trimming stripped 5 bases from V and 2 bases from J, with 15 bases between. This CDR3 comprises 16 residues. The CDR3 DNA follows: TGTGCCAGCAGCCTCCTCCGGGATATTAACACCGGGGAGCTGTTTTTT. Its translation: CASSLLRDINTGELFF.

J is TRBJ2-1 and V is TRBV7-2; 11 positions match TRBD2. Germline assignment: CDR1 SGHTA and CDR2 FQGNSA. The junction had 6 bases not matched to a gene; V was cut back by 5 bases and J by 6 bases. CDR3 length: 15 amino acids. The CDR3 DNA is TGTGCCAGCAGCAAGAGGACTAGCGGGTTCAATGAGCAGTTCTTC. Its protein product is CASSKRTSGFNEQFF.

The rearrangement links TRBV7-2 to TRBJ1-1, with 9 positions matching TRBD1. The junction had 6 bases not matched to a gene; V was cut back by 2 bases and J by 8 bases. The CDR3 is 14 amino acids. Germline V gives CDR1 SGHTA, CDR2 FQGNSA. Written as DNA, the CDR3 is TGTGCCAGCAGCTTATTGGGGGACAGGGTCGAAGCTTTCTTT. Residues: CASSLLGDRVEAFF.

The sample holds one count of this clone. The chain links TRBV5-1 to TRBJ2-7, with D tentatively TRBD1 (6 bases). Deletions cut 0 bases from V and 6 bases from J, with 10 bases between. Germline loops: CDR1 SGHRS, CDR2 YFSETQ. The CDR3 sequence is 13 residues long. The CDR3: CASSLAQGPEQYF. The CDR3 nucleotides read TGCGCCAGCAGCTTGGCACAGGGCCCCGAGCAGTACTTC.

The rearrangement joins TRBV2 to TRBJ2-2; tentatively, D is TRBD1 or TRBD2 (5 bases each). There are 13 residues in the CDR3. The V end lost 6 bases, the J end lost 5 bases, and 10 bases lay between the germline ends. CDR1 and CDR2 (germline): SNHLY, FYNNEI. In nucleotides, the CDR3 is TGTGCCAGCAGGCAGGGACGAACCGGGGAGCTGTTTTTT. This gives the protein CASRQGRTGELFF.

The chain uses TRBV19 and TRBJ1-5; maybe TRBD1 (6 bases). This CDR3 region has 14 residues. The germline V and J ends were trimmed by 5 bases and 4 bases, with 12 bases remaining between them. CDR1 LNHDA and CDR2 SQIVND come from the germline V gene (reference sequence). For the CDR3, the DNA is TGTGCCAGTAGTCAAGGGGGACGGAATCAGCCCCAGCATTTT. Encoded protein: CASSQGGRNQPQHF. The variable domain in full, with the rest retrieved from reference TRBV19 and TRBJ1-5, is DGGITQSPKYLFRKEGQNVTLSCEQNLNHDAMYWYRQDPGQGLRLIYYSQIVNDFQKGDIAEGYSVSREKKESFPLTVTSAQKNPTAFYLCASSQGGRNQPQHFGDGTRLSIL.

The chain carries TRBV6-1 and TRBJ2-5, with D possibly TRBD1 on 6 matching bases. CDR3 length: 16 amino acids. Trimming cost V 1 base and J 3 bases, with 15 bases left between them. The germline V gene has CDR1 MNHNS and CDR2 SASEGT. The CDR3 sequence is CASSEGPRGLEETQYF. The DNA of the CDR3 is TGTGCCAGCAGTGAAGGTCCCAGGGGTTTGGAAGAGACCCAGTACTTC.

The rearrangement uses TRBV6-9 and TRBJ2-5; the match to TRBD1 covers 8 bases. This CDR3 has 14 amino acids. CDR1 MNHGY and CDR2 SVAAGI come from the germline V gene. The ends lost 3 bases at V and 5 bases at J; junction bases unmatched: 5. CDR3 in amino acids: CASSYGRGRETQYF. The CDR3 region has the DNA TGTGCCAGCAGTTACGGCAGGGGGCGTGAGACCCAGTACTTC.

This clone was observed a few times. V gene TRBV7-2 combines with J gene TRBJ2-5; a weak D match, TRBD1 (6 bases). From germline, CDR1 is SGHTA and CDR2 FQGNSA. The CDR3 loop spans 15 amino acids. The V and J ends lost 4 bases and 5 bases respectively, with 17 bases between them. As DNA, the CDR3 is TGTGCCAGCAGCTACGGACAACAGGGATCGGAGACCCAGTACTTC. Encoded protein: CASSYGQQGSETQYF. Combining the CDR3 with reference TRBV7-2 and TRBJ2-5 gives the whole variable domain GAGVSQSPSNKVTEKGKDVELRCDPISGHTALYWYRQSLGQGLEFLIYFQGNSAPDKSGLPSDRFSAERTGGSVSTLTIQRTQQEDSAVYLCASSYGQQGSETQYFGPGTRLLVL.

The rearrangement uses TRBV19 and TRBJ2-5; 11 bases map to TRBD1. The V segment lost 3 bases and the J segment 3 bases; nucleotides outside the gene matches: 6. CDR1 and CDR2 from the germline V gene are LNHDA and SQIVND (reference sequence). The CDR3 totals 16 residues. The CDR3 DNA sequence: TGTGCCAGTAGTATGGACAGGGGGCTAGTAGAAGAGACCCAGTACTTC. It codes for CASSMDRGLVEETQYF.

The rearrangement links TRBV27 to TRBJ2-7, with D perhaps TRBD1 (6 bases). The CDR3 runs to 14 residues. CDR1 and CDR2 (germline): MNHEY, SMNVEV (reference sequence). The V end lost 5 bases, the J end lost 0 bases, and 11 bases lay between the germline ends. The CDR3 reads CASSPGTLSYEQYF. As DNA, the CDR3 is TGTGCCAGCAGTCCCGGGACACTCTCCTACGAGCAGTACTTC.

This clone was counted a single time. The chain couples TRBV6-6 to TRBJ2-2; TRBD1 matches 7 bases. Germline V lookup: CDR1 MNHNY, CDR2 SVGAGI (reference sequence). The CDR3 spans 16 residues. V was pared by 6 bases and J by 1 base, with 8 bases of the junction left unmatched. CDR3 sequence (DNA): TGTGCCAGCAGCCTATCCGGGACAGAGAACACCGGGGAGCTGTTTTTT. This gives the protein CASSLSGTENTGELFF.

The V call is TRBV29-1, the J call TRBJ1-3, with D unresolved. CDR1 and CDR2 from the germline V gene are SQVTM and ANQGSEA. V lost 4 bases and J 0 bases, leaving 13 bases between the germline ends. The CDR3 runs to 15 residues. CDR3 sequence: CSVVKLAGSGNTIYF. In DNA, the CDR3 is TGCAGCGTTGTTAAGTTGGCGGGCTCTGGAAACACCATATATTTT.

The rearrangement uses TRBV11-3 and TRBJ2-3, with unresolved D. The CDR3 spans 13 residues. Germline V gene sequence: CDR1 SGHNT, CDR2 YENEEA. V was shortened by 1 base and J by 1 base, with 3 bases between the two germline ends. The CDR3 DNA reads as TGTGCCAGCAGCTTAGGCGGCACAGATACGCAGTATTTT. This encodes CASSLGGTDTQYF.

The rearrangement uses TRBV18 and TRBJ2-5, with 7 bases identical to TRBD2. CDR1 is KGHSH, CDR2 LQKENI, per germline. The CDR3 spans 16 residues. After removal of 0 bases from V and 0 bases from J, the junction contained 4 bases not matched to a gene. For the CDR3, the DNA is TGTGCCAGCTCACCACCGGGAGGGATATACCAAGAGACCCAGTACTTC. It specifies CASSPPGGIYQETQYF.

V usage is TRBV5-6 and J usage is TRBJ2-7, with a weak D call TRBD2 (5 bases). Germline loops: CDR1 SGHDT, CDR2 YYEEEE. Between the trimmed V and J ends, which lost 0 bases and 4 bases, there was a span of 8 bases. This CDR3 spans 13 amino acids. CDR3 protein: CASSLVTGYEQYF. CDR3 nucleotides: TGTGCCAGCAGCTTGGTAACGGGGTACGAGCAGTACTTC.

The genes are TRBV27 and TRBJ2-7; no clear D. V lost 4 bases to trimming and J lost 4 bases, with 11 bases between them. This CDR3 has 13 amino acids. Germline V lookup: CDR1 MNHEY, CDR2 SMNVEV (reference sequence). CDR3 residues: CASSSQGLYEQYF. DNA of the CDR3: TGTGCCAGCAGTTCCCAAGGGCTGTACGAGCAGTACTTC.

The chain combines TRBV19 with TRBJ1-5, with a weak D call TRBD1 (6 bases). Trimming took 5 bases from V and 6 from J, leaving 17 bases between them. Germline CDR1 is LNHDA and CDR2 is SQIVND (reference sequence). This CDR3 contains 15 residues. The CDR3 protein is CASSSYRGAAQPQHF. Written as DNA, the CDR3 is TGTGCCAGTAGTTCATACCGGGGGGCGGCTCAGCCCCAGCATTTT. Together with reference TRBV19 and TRBJ1-5, the CDR3 gives the full variable domain: DGGITQSPKYLFRKEGQNVTLSCEQNLNHDAMYWYRQDPGQGLRLIYYSQIVNDFQKGDIAEGYSVSREKKESFPLTVTSAQKNPTAFYLCASSSYRGAAQPQHFGDGTRLSIL.

As to this clone: Other DNA sequences within the sample encode an identical CDR3. This sequence joins TRBV5-1 and TRBJ2-3; no definite D call. V was shortened by 2 bases and J by 3 bases, with 1 base between the two germline ends. The germline gives CDR1 SGHRS, CDR2 YFSETQ. CDR3 size: 11 residues. CDR3 coding DNA: TGCGCCAGCAGCTTAACAGATACGCAGTATTTT. The encoded protein is CASSLTDTQYF.

V usage is TRBV11-2 and J usage is TRBJ1-1; D possibly corresponds to TRBD1 (5 bases). The CDR3 is 14 amino acids. V was cut by 0 bases and J by 6 bases, with 11 bases left in between. Germline V gives CDR1 SGHAT, CDR2 FQNNGV. CDR3 region: CASSLEGVSAEAFF. DNA for the CDR3: TGTGCCAGCAGCTTAGAAGGGGTTAGCGCTGAAGCTTTCTTT.

The chain carries TRBV7-9 and TRBJ2-7, with 9 bases fitting TRBD2. The germline CDR1 and CDR2 sequences are SEHNR and FQNEAQ (reference sequence). The CDR3 extends over 12 amino acids. This CDR3 reads CALGLAPYEQYF. As DNA, the CDR3 is TGTGCTCTCGGACTAGCGCCTTACGAGCAGTACTTC.

This rearrangement joins TRBV19 to TRBJ2-1, with no clear D. The germline V gene has CDR1 LNHDA and CDR2 SQIVND (reference sequence). The CDR3 sequence is 16 residues long. V dropped 0 bases and J dropped 4 bases, with 13 bases sitting between them. In DNA form, the CDR3 reads TGTGCCAGTAGTATAGACAGCGATCTTGGTTACAATGAGCAGTTCTTC. Translation gives CASSIDSDLGYNEQFF.

The CDR3 coding sequence is TGTGCCAGCAGTTTTGGGGCGGGAGATAATACCTACAATGAGCAGTTCTTC. Encoded protein: CASSFGAGDNTYNEQFF. The chain carries TRBV27 and TRBJ2-1, with TRBD2 matching over 7 bases. The CDR3 totals 17 residues. J was trimmed by 2 bases and V by 3 bases; bases with no gene match: 10. Germline V CDR1 and CDR2: MNHEY, SMNVEV (reference sequence).

Here the CDR3 reads CASSLTSGMGNNEQFF. CDR3 nucleotides: TGTGCCAGCAGCTTGACTAGCGGGATGGGAAACAATGAGCAGTTCTTC. The chain links TRBV7-6 to TRBJ2-1, with 11 bases aligning to TRBD2. This CDR3 is 16 amino acids long. Germline assignment: CDR1 SGHVS and CDR2 FNYEAQ. Trimming took 3 bases from V and 5 from J; bases not matched to a gene: 6.

The chain carries TRBV19 and TRBJ2-1; a weak D match, TRBD1 (6 bases). The CDR3 extends over 15 amino acids. Per the germline V gene, CDR1 is LNHDA and CDR2 is SQIVND (reference sequence). V lost 5 bases and J lost 6, with 17 bases in between. The CDR3 DNA reads as TGTGCCAGTAGTTACCAGGGGAAGGGCCGCAATGAGCAGTTCTTC. The encoded protein is CASSYQGKGRNEQFF. Filled out from reference TRBV19 and TRBJ2-1, the complete variable domain reads DGGITQSPKYLFRKEGQNVTLSCEQNLNHDAMYWYRQDPGQGLRLIYYSQIVNDFQKGDIAEGYSVSREKKESFPLTVTSAQKNPTAFYLCASSYQGKGRNEQFFGPGTRLTVL.

The rearrangement links TRBV7-2 to TRBJ2-1, with D unresolved. V lost 0 bases, J lost 5 bases, and 11 bases lay in between. The V gene's germline CDR1 is SGHTA and CDR2 FQGNSA. The CDR3 contains 15 residues. CDR3 nucleotide sequence: TGTGCCAGCAGCTTAGCCAGGTCTTATAACAATGAGCAGTTCTTC. Amino acid sequence: CASSLARSYNNEQFF.

This clone was detected a few times. The chain uses TRBV10-1 and TRBJ1-1; 10 bases map to TRBD1. J gave up 4 bases and V 6 bases, and 5 bases lay outside the gene matches. This CDR3 has 14 residues. Germline-derived CDR1 and CDR2 are WNHNN and SYGVQD (reference sequence). CDR3 sequence (DNA): TGCGCCAGCAGGGGGACAGGGGTCGGCACTGAAGCTTTCTTT. This gives the protein CASRGTGVGTEAFF.